The 27 T cell receptor beta chains below come from one sample, sequenced in a study of spatial heterogeneity in lung cancer. Documented time point: sample taken at primary tumor resection. Frozen PBMC, nontumor lung or tumor provided whole RNA, which was sequenced unsorted. Using its own MiXCR run on the 5' RACE reads, TCRdb lists one record per CDR3 protein. The table has some 25,000 distinct CDR3 sequences, around 13% seen once. Material: PBMCs, obtained at surgery. These receptors originate from a female donor with early-stage non-small cell lung cancer.

There are many counts of this clonotype. The CDR3 reads CASSPEGTGDQPQHF. In nucleotides, the CDR3 is TGTGCCAGCAGCCCGGAGGGGACAGGCGATCAGCCCCAGCATTTT. V is TRBV5-4 and J is TRBJ1-5; TRBD1 agrees at 8 bases. The CDR3 runs to 15 residues. Per germline, CDR1 SGHNT and CDR2 YYREEE (reference sequence). The V segment lost 4 bases and the J segment 5 bases; nucleotides outside the gene matches: 8.

This clonotype turned up a few times. The chain recombines TRBV28 with TRBJ2-7; D may correspond to TRBD1 or TRBD2 (5 bases each). The CDR3 sequence is 14 residues long. Between the trimmed V and J ends, which lost 3 bases and 0 bases, there was a span of 9 bases. Germline V gives CDR1 MDHEN, CDR2 SYDVKM. CDR3 region: CASSLMGDSYEQYF. For the CDR3, the DNA is TGTGCCAGCAGTTTGATGGGGGACTCCTACGAGCAGTACTTC.

The rearrangement joins TRBV28 to TRBJ2-3; D is undetermined. Germline CDR1 MDHEN, CDR2 SYDVKM. Trimming cost V 6 bases and J 8 bases, with 12 bases left between them. The CDR3 covers 12 residues. The CDR3 sequence: CASSLWDATQYF. The DNA for the CDR3 is TGTGCCAGCAGCCTCTGGGATGCTACGCAGTATTTT. Together with reference TRBV28 and TRBJ2-3, the CDR3 gives the full variable domain: DVKVTQSSRYLVKRTGEKVFLECVQDMDHENMFWYRQDPGLGLRLIYFSYDVKMKEKGDIPEGYSVSREKKERFSLILESASTNQTSMYLCASSLWDATQYFGPGTRLTVL.

Details on this clonotype: The final CDR3 position lacks the conserved phenylalanine or tryptophan, pointing to a likely read error. The rearrangement uses TRBV29-1 and TRBJ2-3; D is uncertain. With 6 bases removed from V and 4 bases from J, the gap between germline ends came to 23 bases. The CDR3 consists of 16 residues. Germline V gives CDR1 SQVTM, CDR2 ANQGSEA. The CDR3 DNA is TGCAGCGTCCCTGGTCCGCTGGGCGGTCCAGCAGATACGCAGTATTCT. Translation gives CSVPGPLGGPADTQYS.

This clonotype has a count of ten or more. CDR3: CASSLLAGGSYNEQFF. CDR3 nucleotides: TGTGCCAGCAGCTTACTAGCGGGAGGCTCCTACAATGAGCAGTTCTTC. The V and J genes are TRBV7-3 and TRBJ2-1, with 11 bases aligning to TRBD2. This CDR3 spans 16 amino acids. The germline CDR1 and CDR2 sequences are SGHTA and FQGTGA. V lost 2 bases, J lost 0 bases, and 0 bases stayed unmatched.

The chain couples TRBV20-1 to TRBJ1-6, with D unresolved. The CDR3 loop spans 14 amino acids. Germline CDR1 reads DFQATT; CDR2 reads SNEGSKA (reference sequence). Between the trimmed V and J ends, which lost 1 base and 8 bases, there was a span of 12 bases. CDR3 loop: CSARVSSLDSPLHF. The CDR3 nucleotides read TGCAGTGCTAGAGTGAGCAGCTTAGATTCACCCCTCCACTTT.

The sample holds many counts of this clonotype. The rearrangement uses TRBV4-3 and TRBJ2-2; D is possibly TRBD1 or TRBD2 (5 bases each). Trimming removed 0 bases from V and 7 bases from J, with 15 bases in between. The CDR3 has 16 residues. Germline V CDR1 and CDR2: LGHNA, YSLEER. CDR3 sequence reads: CASSQDGGNLGGELFF. The CDR3 DNA sequence: TGCGCCAGCAGCCAAGATGGGGGAAACCTTGGCGGGGAGCTGTTTTTT.

This clonotype is categorized as medium-sized. CDR3 sequence reads: CASSLPQGLAQDEQFF. CDR3 coding DNA: TGTGCCAGCAGTTTACCCCAAGGACTAGCGCAGGATGAGCAGTTCTTC. The V and J genes are TRBV12-3 or TRBV12-4 and TRBJ2-1; 9 bases are a match to TRBD2. This CDR3 is built from 16 residues. V trimming: 2 bases; J trimming: 8 bases; junction bases outside the gene matches: 10.

This clonotype showed up many times. The rearrangement links TRBV12-3 or TRBV12-4 to TRBJ1-6; no clear D. The CDR3 totals 13 residues. V was trimmed by 5 bases and J by 9 bases, leaving 11 bases between them. As DNA, the CDR3 is TGTGCCAGCAGTCTCCCATACCCTTCACCCCTCCACTTT. It yields the protein CASSLPYPSPLHF.

V and J are TRBV24-1 and TRBJ2-1, with 7 bases fitting TRBD2. The CDR3 is 12 residues long. Trimming at V came to 9 bases and at J to 4 bases, leaving 2 bases not matched to a gene. In germline, CDR1 is KGHDR, CDR2 SFDVKD. DNA for the CDR3: TGTGCCACCTGGGGGGGGTACAATGAGCAGTTCTTC. The encoded protein is CATWGGYNEQFF.

This clonotype has at least ten counts. The chain carries TRBV9 and TRBJ1-6; unclear D gene. The germline CDR1 and CDR2 sequences are SGDLS and YYNGEE. The CDR3 extends over 15 amino acids. With 0 bases removed from V and 7 bases from J, the gap between germline ends came to 11 bases. The CDR3 DNA is TGTGCCAGCAGCGTAGGGGTCAACCTGAATTCACCCCTCCACTTT. Protein product: CASSVGVNLNSPLHF.

This clonotype was detected ten times or more. CDR3 region: CASSPSSGTSGYNEQFF. CDR3 coding DNA: TGTGCCAGCAGCCCGAGCTCCGGGACTAGCGGTTACAATGAGCAGTTCTTC. The chain couples TRBV11-2 to TRBJ2-1; 11 bases match TRBD2. Germline values: CDR1 SGHAT, CDR2 FQNNGV. This CDR3 is 17 amino acids long. Germline trimming cut 5 bases from V and 4 bases from J; bases unmatched to any gene: 10. The complete variable domain, with remaining parts taken from reference TRBV11-2 and TRBJ2-1, reads EAGVAQSPRYKIIEKRQSVAFWCNPISGHATLYWYQQILGQGPKLLIQFQNNGVVDDSQLPKDRFSAERLKGVDSTLKIQPAKLEDSAVYLCASSPSSGTSGYNEQFFGPGTRLTVL.

This clonotype was found a few times. The rearrangement links TRBV3-1 to TRBJ2-1; 7 bases map to TRBD2. The CDR3 is 14 residues long. Germline V lookup: CDR1 LGHDT, CDR2 YNNKEL (reference sequence). The V and J ends lost 5 bases and 5 bases, in that order; junction bases with no gene match: 6. The CDR3 nucleotides are TGTGCCAGCAGCATACGGACTAGTAACAATGAGCAGTTCTTC. Protein product: CASSIRTSNNEQFF.

This chain connects TRBV5-1 to TRBJ2-3; D gene unclear. Germline V gene lookup returns CDR1 SGHRS and CDR2 YFSETQ. Trimming took off 0 bases at V and 5 bases at J, with 4 bases between the two ends. The CDR3 runs 12 residues. CDR3 DNA: TGCGCCAGCAGCTTGGCTGAAGATACGCAGTATTTT. Protein product: CASSLAEDTQYF. Full variable domain (remainder filled in from reference TRBV5-1 and TRBJ2-3): KAGVTQTPRYLIKTRGQQVTLSCSPISGHRSVSWYQQTPGQGLQFLFEYFSETQRNKGNFPGRFSGRQFSNSRSEMNVSTLELGDSALYLCASSLAEDTQYFGPGTRLTVL.

This clonotype was seen once. The rearrangement joins TRBV12-3 or TRBV12-4 to TRBJ2-7; tentative D call: TRBD1 (6 bases). V was shortened by 6 bases and J by 6 bases, with 18 bases between the two germline ends. CDR3 length equals 14 residues. The CDR3 protein is CASSNTTGFGEQYF. CDR3 DNA: TGTGCCAGCAGCAACACGACAGGCTTCGGCGAGCAGTACTTC.

This clonotype was seen ten or more times. The genes are TRBV20-1 and TRBJ1-5, with D unclear. The CDR3 has 15 residues. V was cut by 0 bases and J by 5 bases, with 14 bases left in between. Germline CDR1 and CDR2: DFQATT and SNEGSKA (reference sequence). The CDR3 DNA reads as TGCAGTGCTAGAGACTCGTATGGAATTCATCAGCCCCAGCATTTT. Translation gives CSARDSYGIHQPQHF.

The chain joins TRBV5-6 to TRBJ2-1, with D possibly matching TRBD2 (6 bases). CDR1 is SGHDT and CDR2 is YYEEEE in the germline V gene. This CDR3 has 14 amino acids. The V gene lost 7 bases and the J gene lost 7 bases, with 18 bases spanning the gap. For the CDR3, the DNA is TGTGCCAGCTGTCGGACGGGAGTAGGGAATGAGCAGTTCTTC. Its translation is CASCRTGVGNEQFF.

This clonotype was observed at least ten times. This chain connects TRBV4-3 to TRBJ2-2; no firm D call. Trimming took off 0 bases at V and 5 bases at J, with 7 bases between the two ends. The CDR3 length is 14 residues. Looked up from germline, CDR1 is LGHNA and CDR2 is YSLEER. In nucleotides, the CDR3 is TGCGCCAGCAGCCAAGAAAGCGAAACCGGGGAGCTGTTTTTT. As protein: CASSQESETGELFF.

This clonotype was seen only a few times. CDR3 DNA: TGTGCCAGCAGCTGGGACTCCTACAATGAGCAGTTCTTC. It translates to CASSWDSYNEQFF. The rearrangement links TRBV13 to TRBJ2-1; D is undetermined. V was clipped by 4 bases and J by 0 bases, with 4 bases between them. The CDR3 is 13 residues long. The germline gives CDR1 PRHDT, CDR2 FYEKMQ (reference sequence).

The chain has TRBV4-1 and TRBJ1-3, with no clear D. CDR1 and CDR2 (germline): MGHRA, YSYEKL. CDR3 length: 17 amino acids. The germline V and J ends were trimmed by 4 bases and 3 bases, with 19 bases remaining between them. The CDR3 reads CASSPALRRKNGNTIYF. The DNA for the CDR3 is TGCGCCAGCAGCCCTGCTCTCCGGAGAAAAAATGGAAACACCATATATTTT.

A remark on this clonotype: A read error is possible here, since a much larger clone lies one base away. V is TRBV12-3 or TRBV12-4 and J is TRBJ2-7, with TRBD2 matching over 8 bases. The CDR3 totals 17 residues. As DNA, the CDR3 is TGTGCCAGGAGTTTAGGGACTAGGGGTCCTGTCTCCTACGAGCAGTACTTC. This sequence encodes CARSLGTRGPVSYEQYF.

This clonotype was observed a few times. The chain employs TRBV4-3 and TRBJ2-2, with no clear D. Between the trimmed V and J ends, which lost 1 base and 4 bases, there was a span of 7 bases. The CDR3 runs to 14 residues. CDR1 and CDR2 from the germline V gene are LGHNA and YSLEER. The CDR3 loop is CASSQALFTGELFF. DNA of the CDR3: TGCGCCAGCAGCCAAGCCTTATTCACCGGGGAGCTGTTTTTT.

This clonotype was seen many times. The rearrangement uses TRBV5-1 and TRBJ2-7; 12 nucleotides line up with TRBD1. V shed 4 bases, J shed 2 bases, and the junction held 7 bases outside the gene matches. Looked up from germline, CDR1 is SGHRS and CDR2 is YFSETQ. The CDR3 covers 16 residues. CDR3 sequence reads: CASSGGTGGAAYEQYF. CDR3 coding DNA: TGCGCCAGCAGCGGCGGGACAGGGGGCGCTGCCTACGAGCAGTACTTC.

This clonotype was recorded many times. V is TRBV20-1 and J is TRBJ1-5; perhaps TRBD1 as D (6 bases). Germline-derived CDR1 and CDR2 are DFQATT and SNEGSKA (reference sequence). CDR3 length equals 15 residues. V dropped 3 bases and J dropped 5 bases, with 17 bases sitting between them. CDR3 sequence: CSARSRGRVDQPQHF. The CDR3 bases are TGCAGTGCTAGGAGCCGGGGGCGCGTGGATCAGCCCCAGCATTTT.

The chain carries TRBV7-9 and TRBJ1-2; a weak D match, TRBD1 (5 bases). The CDR3 is made up of 15 amino acids. The germline V gene has CDR1 SEHNR and CDR2 FQNEAQ (reference sequence). With 3 bases removed from V and 2 bases from J, the gap between germline ends came to 13 bases. The CDR3 protein is CASSLGGQGNYGYTF. As DNA, the CDR3 is TGTGCCAGCAGCTTGGGCGGGCAGGGAAACTATGGCTACACCTTC.

This clonotype was found a few times. This chain uses TRBV14 with TRBJ2-7, with D tentatively TRBD2 (6 bases). The CDR3 is 14 amino acids. CDR1 and CDR2 (germline): SGHDN, FVKESK. V lost 4 bases to trimming and J lost 1 base, with 11 bases between them. The CDR3 nucleotides read TGTGCCAGCAGCCGAGAGGCGGGGTCCTACGAGCAGTACTTC. Translating it yields CASSREAGSYEQYF.

At least ten counts were recorded for this clonotype. The V call is TRBV10-3, the J call TRBJ1-2; no definite D call. The CDR3 has 16 amino acids. The germline V gene encodes CDR1 ENHRY and CDR2 SYGVKD. The V and J ends lost 3 bases and 3 bases respectively, with 17 bases between them. This CDR3 is CAISDPGMLPHYGYTF. In DNA, the CDR3 is TGTGCCATCAGTGACCCTGGAATGCTCCCCCACTATGGCTACACCTTC.